Listed here are 2 T cell receptor beta chains from one sample, sequenced in a study of graft-versus-host responses after intestinal transplantation. Clones were sequenced by immunoSEQ multiplex PCR, and TCRdb holds only the in-frame ones, with some missing. The sample holds about 24,000 clones, about 40% seen once. The material sequenced was alloreactive CD4+ T cells from a mixed lymphocyte reaction culture, taken before intestinal transplant. Subset denoted: CFSE-low proliferating T cells sorted from approximately six-day pre-transplant mixed lymphocyte reaction (GvH or HvG direction). All receptors derive from a human patient who received an intestinal transplant.

This clone turned up a few times. The chain carries TRBV2 and TRBJ2-7; tentative D call: TRBD2 (6 bases). The germline gives CDR1 SNHLY, CDR2 FYNNEI. V dropped 7 bases and J dropped 2 bases, with 12 bases sitting between them. CDR3 length: 13 residues. The CDR3 region is CASKYSGPYEQYF. CDR3 in DNA: TGTGCCAGCAAATATAGCGGACCCTACGAGCAGTACTTC.

V and J are TRBV6-5 and TRBJ1-2; unclear D gene. Trimming removed 3 bases from V and 0 bases from J, with 8 bases in between. CDR3 length equals 14 residues. Germline V gene data show CDR1 as MNHEY and CDR2 as SVGAGI. The CDR3 loop is CASSYQYTNYGYTF. CDR3 DNA: TGTGCCAGCAGTTATCAGTATACTAACTATGGCTACACCTTC.